What follows is one T cell receptor beta chain and its context. Its cognate antigen is unknown. TCRdb's table, derived via immunoSEQ multiplex PCR, lists solely in-frame clones and lacks some. This table has some 33,000 clones, 80% to 95% appearing once. V gave up 1 base and J gave up 0 bases, with 10 bases separating them. CDR3 length: 16 amino acids. Germline V CDR1 and CDR2: LNHDA, SQIVND (reference sequence). These data originate in a study of monozygotic twins with cystic fibrosis. As for the study in general: Libraries were built from about 3 micrograms of fragmented DNA using approximately 16 PCR cycles.

Study-wide findings and caveats: Nucleotide-identical clonotype sharing was significantly higher within monozygotic CF twin pairs than between unrelated CF individuals. Clonality was generally low (median around 0.01), higher in the most severe patients. J usage was most co-twin-similar in 8 of 16 pairs, V in 13.

This chain uses TRBV19 with TRBJ2-4; D unresolved. This receptor was taken from a boy aged 2 to 9 with cystic fibrosis. The sample taken for sequencing was blood. The CDR3 DNA reads TGTGCCAGTAGTATAGCCCCGGTCTTAGCCAAAAACATTCAGTACTTC. Translating it yields CASSIAPVLAKNIQYF.